Following are 32 T cell receptor beta chains from one sample sequenced in a study of T cells in Graves' hyperthyroidism and ophthalmopathy. RNA transcripts yielded amplified TCR beta CDR3 regions. In the first-round RT-PCR of the TCR CDR3, the HTBI primer set was used. TCRdb itself ran the multiplex PCR reads through MiXCR, one entry per CDR3 protein. The table lists 600,000 to 800,000 distinct CDR3 sequences, over 35% of them singletons. The sample taken for sequencing was blood. These receptors were collected from a woman in her 40s with Graves' hyperthyroidism.

This clonotype was observed many times. This chain connects TRBV7-2 to TRBJ1-2; the D gene is possibly TRBD1 (5 bases). V lost 2 bases and J 8 bases, leaving 15 bases between the germline ends. The CDR3 extends over 14 amino acids. CDR1 and CDR2 (germline): SGHTA, FQGNSA. The CDR3 coding sequence is TGTGCCAGCAGCTTAAACCAATACCAGGGCGGCTACACCTTC. Translating it yields CASSLNQYQGGYTF.

The chain has TRBV6-2 or TRBV6-3 and TRBJ2-5; tentatively, D is TRBD1 (6 bases). Germline V gene lookup returns CDR1 MNHEY and CDR2 SVGEGT. Trimming cost V 4 bases and J 4 bases, with 13 bases left between them. The CDR3 is 14 residues long. The CDR3: CASSSRGRGETQYF. The CDR3 DNA follows: TGTGCCAGCAGTTCTCGGGGCAGGGGAGAGACCCAGTACTTC.

To note about this clonotype: This may arise from a read error, as a much more abundant clone is one base away. The chain carries TRBV7-2 and TRBJ1-5; a weak D match, TRBD1 (5 bases). Germline CDR1 is SGHTA and CDR2 is FQGNSA. V was shortened by 5 bases and J by 9 bases, with 14 bases between the two germline ends. The CDR3 loop spans 13 amino acids. Here the CDR3 DNA reads TGTGCCAGCAGCGTAGGGATCGGGGCGCCCCAGCATTTT. This sequence encodes CASSVGIGAPQHF.

A remark on this clonotype: A read error may account for a junction end that differs from germline. The chain has TRBV6-5 and TRBJ1-1; D remains unclear. The CDR3 runs to 14 residues. Germline V gives CDR1 MNHEY, CDR2 SVGAGI. CDR3 sequence: CAISYKRLNTEAFF. The CDR3 nucleotides read TGTGCCATCAGTTACAAGCGACTAAACACTGAAGCTTTCTTT.

The V gene is TRBV19, the J gene TRBJ2-3; D unresolved. With 4 bases removed from V and 0 bases from J, the gap between germline ends came to 5 bases. Germline-derived CDR1 and CDR2 are LNHDA and SQIVND (reference sequence). The CDR3 spans 13 residues. CDR3 sequence: CASSKPSTDTQYF. The DNA of the CDR3 is TGTGCCAGTAGTAAACCTAGCACAGATACGCAGTATTTT.

Ten or more counts support this clonotype. The chain recombines TRBV10-2 with TRBJ1-5; the match to TRBD1 covers 7 bases. CDR1 is WSHSY and CDR2 is SAAADI in the germline V gene. With V trimmed by 2 bases and J by 6 bases, 10 bases remained unmatched. This CDR3 comprises 16 residues. Written as DNA, the CDR3 is TGCGCCAGCAGTGAGCAACAGGGGACACGGTCTCAGCCCCAGCATTTT. Protein sequence: CASSEQQGTRSQPQHF.

Remarks on this clonotype: This may come from a read error, since a much larger clone is one base off. This sequence joins TRBV6-5 and TRBJ1-4, with D hard to call. Germline V lookup: CDR1 MNHEY, CDR2 SVGAGI. The CDR3 totals 14 residues. The CDR3 sequence: CAISYLAGDEKLFF. CDR3 in DNA: TGTGCCATCAGTTACCTGGCAGGTGATGAAAAACTGTTTTTT.

This CDR3 reads CASNIELGRGIVWGSPLHF. DNA for the CDR3: TGTGCCAGTAATATTGAGTTAGGCAGGGGAATAGTTTGGGGTTCACCCCTCCACTTT. The genes are TRBV19 and TRBJ1-6; D possibly corresponds to TRBD1 (6 bases). V was cut by 7 bases and J by 9 bases, with 31 bases left in between. The germline V gene has CDR1 LNHDA and CDR2 SQIVND (reference sequence). The CDR3 sequence is 19 residues long.

The chain links TRBV7-9 to TRBJ1-5, with TRBD1 matching 9 bases. This CDR3 contains 14 residues. Per germline, CDR1 SEHNR and CDR2 FQNEAQ (reference sequence). CDR3 residues: CARGLTGGGQPQHF. The CDR3 nucleotides read TGTGCTAGAGGTTTGACAGGGGGAGGTCAGCCCCAGCATTTT.

This clonotype has a count of ten or more. In nucleotides, the CDR3 is TGTGCCAGCAGCTCCCAGGAGAAGCGGGAGGACGGCGGGATCTACGAGCAGTACTTC. Translated, it gives CASSSQEKREDGGIYEQYF. The chain uses TRBV7-9 and TRBJ2-7; 9 bases are shared with TRBD2. Germline CDR1 is SEHNR and CDR2 is FQNEAQ (reference sequence). The CDR3 consists of 19 residues. After removal of 4 bases from V and 3 bases from J, the junction contained 19 bases not matched to a gene.

This clonotype came up once. A read error may explain this, as a much larger clone is one base away. This chain joins TRBV7-2 and TRBJ1-1; D perhaps matches TRBD1 (6 bases). Per germline, CDR1 SGHTA and CDR2 FQGNSA. This CDR3 comprises 14 residues. CDR3 nucleotides: TGTGCCAACAGCGTCCAGGGGTTGCTCCCTGAAGCTTTCTTT. This gives the protein CANSVQGLLPEAFF. The entire variable domain, with the rest obtained from reference TRBV7-2 and TRBJ1-1, is as follows: GAGVSQSPSNKVTEKGKDVELRCDPISGHTALYWYRQSLGQGLEFLIYFQGNSAPDKSGLPSDRFSAERTGGSVSTLTIQRTQQEDSAVYLCANSVQGLLPEAFFGQGTRLTVV.

This clonotype came up a few times. This chain joins TRBV3-1 and TRBJ1-2, with unresolved D. The V gene's germline CDR1 is LGHDT and CDR2 YNNKEL (reference sequence). V dropped 1 base and J dropped 7 bases, with 16 bases sitting between them. The CDR3 contains 15 residues. The CDR3 sequence is CASSQGGDHPRGYTF. CDR3 sequence (DNA): TGTGCCAGCAGCCAAGGGGGAGACCATCCGCGTGGCTACACCTTC.

This clonotype has a count of ten or more. The V call is TRBV29-1, the J call TRBJ1-1; 7 bases agree with TRBD1. This CDR3 is 13 amino acids long. Trimming removed 3 bases from V and 8 bases from J; junction bases left unmatched: 9. CDR1 is SQVTM, CDR2 ANQGSEA, per germline. The CDR3 reads CSVEGQGGPEAFF. DNA for the CDR3: TGCAGCGTTGAGGGCCAGGGGGGGCCCGAAGCTTTCTTT.

The V and J genes are TRBV6-6 and TRBJ2-5; TRBD1 matches 9 bases. The CDR3 totals 13 residues. CDR1 is MNHNY and CDR2 is SVGAGI in the germline V gene (reference sequence). J was trimmed by 7 bases and V by 5 bases; bases with no gene match: 5. The CDR3 DNA follows: TGTGCCAGCAGTGGCCGGGACAGGGTGACCCAGTACTTC. It encodes CASSGRDRVTQYF.

This clonotype was detected only a few times. The rearrangement links TRBV7-2 to TRBJ2-7; TRBD1 matches at 10 bases. V shed 5 bases, J shed 4 bases, and the junction held 8 bases outside the gene matches. Germline CDR1 is SGHTA and CDR2 is FQGNSA. The CDR3 is 15 residues long. CDR3 in DNA: TGTGCCAGCAGCGCCCAGACAGGGGGCGAGTACGAGCAGTACTTC. This codes for CASSAQTGGEYEQYF.

This clonotype was found a few times. This rearrangement joins TRBV11-2 to TRBJ2-2; D not resolved. This CDR3 comprises 16 residues. V lost 5 bases, J lost 3 bases, and 16 bases lay in between. The V gene's germline CDR1 is SGHAT and CDR2 FQNNGV. The CDR3 is CASSLRLLTHTGELFF. CDR3 DNA: TGTGCCAGCAGCCTTCGACTCCTTACGCACACCGGGGAGCTGTTTTTT. Supplemented by reference TRBV11-2 and TRBJ2-2, the full variable domain reads EAGVAQSPRYKIIEKRQSVAFWCNPISGHATLYWYQQILGQGPKLLIQFQNNGVVDDSQLPKDRFSAERLKGVDSTLKIQPAKLEDSAVYLCASSLRLLTHTGELFFGEGSRLTVL.

The rearrangement uses TRBV6-2 or TRBV6-3 and TRBJ1-6; no clear D gene. V lost 5 bases and J lost 7, with 21 bases in between. This CDR3 has 17 amino acids. Germline assignment: CDR1 MNHEY and CDR2 SVGEGT. The CDR3 loop is CASSPLGPGRLNSPLHF. In nucleotides, the CDR3 is TGTGCCAGCAGTCCGCTCGGGCCCGGGAGGCTAAATTCACCCCTCCACTTT.

The chain joins TRBV7-9 to TRBJ2-1; 13 bases agree with TRBD2. V gave up 6 bases and J gave up 2 bases; unmatched junction bases: 13. Germline V lookup: CDR1 SEHNR, CDR2 FQNEAQ (reference sequence). The CDR3 runs to 19 residues. The CDR3 region is CASRVYGLAGALTYNEQFF. CDR3 in DNA: TGTGCCAGCAGGGTATATGGACTAGCGGGAGCCCTCACCTACAATGAGCAGTTCTTC.

This clonotype came up a few times. The CDR3 loop reads CASRPTSGTYEQYF. The CDR3 nucleotides read TGTGCCAGCAGACCAACTAGCGGCACCTACGAGCAGTACTTC. The rearrangement links TRBV6-2 or TRBV6-3 to TRBJ2-7, with 8 bases aligning to TRBD2. The CDR3 is 14 amino acids. The V gene's germline CDR1 is MNHEY and CDR2 SVGEGT. The ends lost 6 bases at V and 2 bases at J; junction bases unmatched: 6.

This clonotype was found many times. The chain couples TRBV20-1 to TRBJ1-2; D is unresolved. With 0 bases removed from V and 0 bases from J, the gap between germline ends came to 8 bases. Germline assignment: CDR1 DFQATT and CDR2 SNEGSKA (reference sequence). CDR3 length: 14 residues. The DNA for the CDR3 is TGCAGTGCTAGAGATCTACGGGCTAACTATGGCTACACCTTC. This sequence encodes CSARDLRANYGYTF.

In this sample, this clonotype turned up many times. Lacking the conserved final phenylalanine or tryptophan, this CDR3 likely reflects a read error. No DNA is shown, since the ends of the CDR3 on it are uncertain; the CDR3 is the one TCRdb lists. The chain combines TRBV7-2 with TRBJ2-7; no DNA check was done on the table's D call, TRBD1. The germline CDR1 and CDR2 sequences are SGHTA and FQGNSA. The CDR3 is 10 amino acids in total, end residues counted. The chain's CDR3 is CASSLRTPPT.

This clonotype was detected ten times or more. The CDR3, as DNA: TGCAGTGCTAGAAGACAGGGAGCGCTTCTTTCTTCACCCCTCCACTTT. This encodes CSARRQGALLSSPLHF. V is TRBV20-1 and J is TRBJ1-6, with 7 positions matching TRBD1. The germline V gene has CDR1 DFQATT and CDR2 SNEGSKA (reference sequence). Trimming cost V 2 bases and J 9 bases; bases outside gene matches: 13. The length of the CDR3 is 16 residues.

The chain recombines TRBV5-1 with TRBJ2-5; D gene ambiguous. Trimming stripped 1 base from V and 5 bases from J, with 12 bases between. The CDR3 covers 14 residues. CDR1 SGHRS and CDR2 YFSETQ come from the germline V gene. CDR3 nucleotide sequence: TGCGCCAGCAGCTTGAGAACATTTGGGGAGACCCAGTACTTC. It yields the protein CASSLRTFGETQYF.

This clonotype occurred many times. The rearrangement links TRBV29-1 to TRBJ1-5; no definite D call. The CDR3 totals 13 residues. The V end was cut by 4 bases, the J end by 0 bases, with 7 bases between. Per germline, CDR1 SQVTM and CDR2 ANQGSEA. The CDR3 region is CSVGQDSNQPQHF. Written as DNA, the CDR3 is TGCAGCGTTGGGCAAGATAGCAATCAGCCCCAGCATTTT.

With respect to this clonotype: The junction does not match germline at one end; this may be a read error. This rearrangement joins TRBV5-4 to TRBJ1-1; no definite D call. The germline V gene encodes CDR1 SGHNT and CDR2 YYREEE (reference sequence). This CDR3 is built from 16 residues. The CDR3 sequence: CASSLYSRQTNAEAFF. CDR3 coding DNA: TGTGCCAGCAGCTTGTATTCCAGGCAGACGAACGCTGAAGCTTTCTTT.

This clonotype has a single count. V is TRBV28 and J is TRBJ1-5; 7 bases match TRBD1. Germline loops: CDR1 MDHEN, CDR2 SYDVKM. With V trimmed by 6 bases and J by 11 bases, 19 bases remained unmatched. The CDR3 loop spans 16 amino acids. The CDR3 region is CASSPGGWGPGQSQHF. DNA for the CDR3: TGTGCCAGCAGCCCAGGGGGGTGGGGGCCGGGACAGTCCCAGCATTTT.

There are a few counts of this clonotype. V gene TRBV7-9 combines with J gene TRBJ2-7, with 7 bases matching TRBD2. Unmatched junction bases numbered 10, after V lost 5 bases and J lost 3 bases. Germline V gene lookup returns CDR1 SEHNR and CDR2 FQNEAQ (reference sequence). The CDR3 spans 15 residues. In DNA form, the CDR3 reads TGTGCCAGCAGCCCCCGGACTAGTGGGGGCTACGAGCAGTACTTC. As protein: CASSPRTSGGYEQYF. The full variable domain, in which reference TRBV7-9 and TRBJ2-7 provide the parts outside the CDR3, is DTGVSQNPRHKITKRGQNVTFRCDPISEHNRLYWYRQTLGQGPEFLTYFQNEAQLEKSRLLSDRFSAERPKGSFSTLEIQRTEQGDSAMYLCASSPRTSGGYEQYFGPGTRLTVT.

The chain is built from TRBV5-4 and TRBJ2-5; 11 bases are shared with TRBD1. The J call could be wrong; TRBJ2-1 is a better fit for the DNA end. Germline CDR1 and CDR2: SGHNT and YYREEE (reference sequence). This CDR3 contains 14 residues. CDR3 residues: CASSLGGQGETQFF. The CDR3 coding sequence is TGTGCCAGCAGCTTGGGGGGACAGGGGGAGACCCAGTTCTTC.

There are a few counts of this clonotype. The chain is built from TRBV6-1 and TRBJ2-2, with 9 positions matching TRBD1. Germline V gives CDR1 MNHNS, CDR2 SASEGT. The CDR3 loop spans 14 amino acids. V lost 7 bases to trimming and J lost 8 bases; unmatched junction nucleotides: 8. The CDR3 region is CASMARTGEGELFF. CDR3 DNA sequence: TGTGCCAGCATGGCCCGGACAGGGGAGGGGGAGCTGTTTTTT.

In DNA form, the CDR3 reads TGTGCCACCAGCAGAGCGGGACTCTATGGCTACACCTTC. This codes for CATSRAGLYGYTF. The rearrangement links TRBV15 to TRBJ1-2, with a possible D match to TRBD1 (5 bases). Trimming cost V 1 base and J 4 bases, with 7 bases left between them. Germline V gene data show CDR1 as LNHNV and CDR2 as YYDKDF (reference sequence). The CDR3 sequence is 13 residues long.

The table lists this clonotype with many counts. This chain links TRBV29-1 with TRBJ1-2; 11 bases fit TRBD1. The CDR3 is 16 amino acids. CDR1 and CDR2 (germline): SQVTM, ANQGSEA. Germline trimming cut 3 bases from V and 2 bases from J; bases unmatched to any gene: 8. The DNA for the CDR3 is TGCAGCGTTGACACGGACAGGGGGCTGGCCAACTATGGCTACACCTTC. It encodes CSVDTDRGLANYGYTF.

Worth noting for this clonotype: A read error is possible here, since a much larger clone lies one base away. The chain couples TRBV12-3 or TRBV12-4 to TRBJ1-3; 9 nucleotides line up with TRBD1. This CDR3 has 16 amino acids. With 6 bases clipped from V and 6 bases from J, the junction kept 12 bases outside the gene matches. CDR3 region: CASRGLGQGDANTIYF. Written as DNA, the CDR3 is TGTGCCAGCAGGGGGTTGGGACAGGGCGACGCAAACACCATATATTTT.